Shown below are 9 T cell receptor beta chains from a single sample sequenced in a study of cytomegalovirus exposure and HLA in healthy donors. Produced via immunoSEQ multiplex PCR; TCRdb's table is partial and in-frame only. The sample lists about 150,000 clones, around 90% occurring once. The sequenced sample was PBMCs. The receptors come from a woman aged 18-30 years in good health and CMV-seropositive.

The chain couples TRBV15 to TRBJ1-2; 12 positions match TRBD1. The CDR3 runs to 17 residues. The V gene end was trimmed by 0 bases and the J gene end by 4 bases; junction bases not matched to a gene: 6. The germline CDR1 and CDR2 sequences are LNHNV and YYDKDF (reference sequence). CDR3 protein: CATSREGGTGGSYGYTF. CDR3 DNA sequence: TGTGCCACCAGCAGAGAAGGGGGGACAGGGGGCTCCTATGGCTACACCTTC. The variable domain in full, with the rest retrieved from reference TRBV15 and TRBJ1-2, is DAMVIQNPRYQVTQFGKPVTLSCSQTLNHNVMYWYQQKSSQAPKLLFHYYDKDFNNEADTPDNFQSRRPNTSFCFLDIRSPGLGDTAMYLCATSREGGTGGSYGYTFGSGTRLTVV.

V usage is TRBV4-3 and J usage is TRBJ2-5, with D tentatively TRBD1 (6 bases). V lost 0 bases to trimming and J lost 5 bases, with 19 bases between them. The CDR3 runs to 17 residues. Germline CDR1 LGHNA, CDR2 YSLEER. The CDR3 protein is CASSQDRGSRRLETQYF. The DNA of the CDR3 is TGCGCCAGCAGCCAAGATAGGGGGAGTAGAAGGCTGGAGACCCAGTACTTC.

The chain joins TRBV29-1 to TRBJ2-3, with a weak D call TRBD1 (7 bases). CDR1 and CDR2 from the germline V gene are SQVTM and ANQGSEA. Trimming removed 3 bases from V and 4 bases from J, with 20 bases in between. CDR3 size: 16 residues. CDR3 in amino acids: CSVDDREELYADTQYF. The CDR3, as DNA: TGCAGCGTTGATGACAGGGAGGAACTTTACGCAGATACGCAGTATTTT.

CDR3 coding DNA: TGTGCCAGCAGTTTCCCTATCTTTGGCGGTGAGCAGTTCTTC. It encodes CASSFPIFGGEQFF. This chain links TRBV28 with TRBJ2-1; D remains ambiguous. The CDR3 has 14 amino acids. Germline V gene sequence: CDR1 MDHEN, CDR2 SYDVKM. Trimming pared 3 bases from V and 9 bases from J, leaving 15 bases between.

The chain joins TRBV11-3 to TRBJ1-2; tentative D call: TRBD1 (6 bases). Germline V gives CDR1 SGHNT, CDR2 YENEEA. This CDR3 contains 13 residues. V was cut by 1 base and J by 8 bases, with 11 bases left in between. The CDR3 spells CASSLVRGGGYTF. The CDR3 DNA is TGTGCCAGCAGCTTAGTCAGGGGTGGCGGCTACACCTTC.

This clone was seen a single time. The V gene is TRBV6-1, the J gene TRBJ2-3, with 8 bases matching TRBD1. Per germline, CDR1 MNHNS and CDR2 SASEGT. The CDR3 sequence is 14 residues long. V was clipped by 6 bases and J by 9 bases; unmatched bases: 11. The CDR3 DNA reads TGTGCCAGCAGGGCCGAGACAGGGGTGAGAACGCAGTATTTT. It specifies CASRAETGVRTQYF.

The rearrangement links TRBV11-1 to TRBJ2-3; 8 bases fit TRBD1. The V and J ends lost 6 bases and 6 bases, in that order; junction bases with no gene match: 8. CDR3 length equals 14 residues. Germline values: CDR1 SGHAT, CDR2 FQDESV (reference sequence). The CDR3 DNA follows: TGTGCCAGCAGACTCACAGGGGGTATTGATACGCAGTATTTT. Protein sequence: CASRLTGGIDTQYF.

The V gene is TRBV7-9, the J gene TRBJ2-7; 11 bases fit TRBD2. Germline trimming cut 5 bases from V and 3 bases from J; bases unmatched to any gene: 6. Germline V CDR1 and CDR2: SEHNR, FQNEAQ (reference sequence). The CDR3 is 15 residues long. The CDR3 DNA follows: TGTGCCAGCAGCACGACTAGCGGGACTAACTACGAGCAGTACTTC. It codes for CASSTTSGTNYEQYF.

V gene TRBV4-2 combines with J gene TRBJ2-3; D is possibly TRBD2 (6 bases). The V and J ends lost 1 base and 4 bases respectively, with 12 bases between them. The CDR3 is 15 residues long. CDR1 and CDR2 from the germline V gene are LGHNA and YNFKEQ. CDR3 DNA: TGTGCCAGCAGCCAAGCCCAACTAGCCGCAGATACGCAGTATTTT. Its protein is CASSQAQLAADTQYF.